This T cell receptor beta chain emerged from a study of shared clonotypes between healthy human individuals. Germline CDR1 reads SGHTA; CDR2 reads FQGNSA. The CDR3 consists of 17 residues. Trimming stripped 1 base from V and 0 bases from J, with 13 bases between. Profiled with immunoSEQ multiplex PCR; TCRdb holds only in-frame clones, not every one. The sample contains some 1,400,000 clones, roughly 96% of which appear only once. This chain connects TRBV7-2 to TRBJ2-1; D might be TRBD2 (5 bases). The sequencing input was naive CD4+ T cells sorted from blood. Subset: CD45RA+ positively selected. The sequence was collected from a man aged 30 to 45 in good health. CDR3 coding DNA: TGTGCCAGCAGCTTAGGGCCGGGGAGAGGCTCCTACAATGAGCAGTTCTTC. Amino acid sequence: CASSLGPGRGSYNEQFF.